This TCR beta chain was observed in a study of vaccination and CD4 T cells after COVID-19. V was shortened by 2 bases and J by 0 bases, with 17 bases between the two germline ends. The CDR3 loop spans 17 amino acids. Germline V CDR1 and CDR2: SGHTS, YDEGEE. Concerning this clonotype itself: Its antigen is unknown.

Oncomine TCR Beta short-read sequencing was applied to DNA from cultured CD4+ T cells. TCRdb independently ran MiXCR on the PCR reads; one entry per CDR3 protein. The sample lists roughly 20,000 distinct CDR3 sequences; 55% to 65% were seen once. Treatment indicated: approximately nine-day PBMC culture with coronavirus spike peptide pools or control peptides (ViraFEST assay). This chain links TRBV5-8 with TRBJ2-5, with a weak D call TRBD2 (6 bases). This specimen consisted of CD4+ T cells from blood, cultured in vitro, obtained before SARS-CoV-2 vaccination. The TCR originated in a human donor who received a COVID-19 vaccine. The CDR3 region has the DNA TGTGCCAGCAGCTTACATAAAGGGACTTCGTACCAAGAGACCCAGTACTTC. It encodes CASSLHKGTSYQETQYF.